This passage covers 16 T cell receptor beta chains from one sample sequenced in a study of blood T cells in healthy people across ages. Combining a sample-barcoded 5' primer with a J-beta primer mix, a second PCR ran for roughly 7 to 12 cycles. TCRdb fed the 5' RACE reads into MiXCR, producing one record per CDR3 protein. This repertoire shows some 880,000 distinct CDR3 sequences, about 34% found once; its top ten account for about an eighth. The specimen was blood. These receptors all come from a young man in good health.

V gene TRBV20-1 combines with J gene TRBJ1-5; no firm D call. The germline V and J ends were trimmed by 0 bases and 3 bases, with 12 bases remaining between them. The CDR3 spans 15 residues. Germline V gives CDR1 DFQATT, CDR2 SNEGSKA (reference sequence). CDR3 DNA sequence: TGCAGTGCTAGAGATATAGCACAATACAATCAGCCCCAGCATTTT. Amino acids: CSARDIAQYNQPQHF.

The rearrangement uses TRBV13 and TRBJ2-1; possible D gene TRBD2, 6 bases. This CDR3 contains 16 residues. V was trimmed by 4 bases and J by 3 bases, leaving 16 bases between them. Germline V gene data show CDR1 as PRHDT and CDR2 as FYEKMQ (reference sequence). CDR3 bases: TGTGCCAGCAGCTCGACCGGGACTTCAGGCTACAATGAGCAGTTCTTC. Protein sequence: CASSSTGTSGYNEQFF. The variable domain in full, completed from reference TRBV13 and TRBJ2-1, reads AAGVIQSPRHLIKEKRETATLKCYPIPRHDTVYWYQQGPGQDPQFLISFYEKMQSDKGSIPDRFSAQQFSDYHSELNMSSLELGDSALYFCASSSTGTSGYNEQFFGPGTRLTVL.

Points on this clonotype: A much larger clone lies one base from this, so it may be a read error. The gene calls are TRBV4-2 and TRBJ2-1; D is perhaps TRBD2 (7 bases). This CDR3 spans 16 amino acids. V gave up 4 bases and J gave up 2 bases, with 15 bases separating them. Per germline, CDR1 LGHNA and CDR2 YNFKEQ. DNA for the CDR3: TGTGCCAGCAGCCCGCGTGAGGGGGGGACCTACAATGAGCAGTTCTTC. Encoded protein: CASSPREGGTYNEQFF.

The sample holds one count of this clonotype. V gene TRBV5-6 combines with J gene TRBJ1-5; D unresolved. The CDR3 is 13 residues long. CDR1 SGHDT and CDR2 YYEEEE come from the germline V gene. Trimming shortened V by 3 bases and J by 3 bases, and 7 bases separated the two germline ends. For the CDR3, the DNA is TGTGCCAGCAGCTCCAGATTCAATCAGCCCCAGCATTTT. It codes for CASSSRFNQPQHF.

CDR3: CSARVQGGHAEAFF. For the CDR3, the DNA is TGCAGTGCTAGAGTTCAGGGGGGTCACGCTGAAGCTTTCTTT. This chain links TRBV20-1 with TRBJ1-1; the match to TRBD1 covers 7 bases. Germline CDR1 reads DFQATT; CDR2 reads SNEGSKA (reference sequence). The J segment lost 6 bases and the V segment lost 1 base, leaving 8 bases of the junction unmatched. The CDR3 length is 14 residues.

V gene TRBV6-2 or TRBV6-3 combines with J gene TRBJ2-7; possibly TRBD2 for D (5 bases). Germline loops: CDR1 MNHEY, CDR2 SVGEGT. CDR3 size: 14 residues. V lost 2 bases and J 7 bases, leaving 15 bases between the germline ends. CDR3: CASSYRGSGNEQYF. The CDR3 DNA follows: TGTGCCAGCAGTTACCGCGGGTCGGGCAATGAGCAGTACTTC.

The rearrangement joins TRBV10-3 to TRBJ1-2; 9 positions agree with TRBD1. The J segment lost 4 bases and the V segment lost 10 bases, leaving 13 bases of the junction unmatched. The CDR3 runs to 15 residues. Germline V gene data show CDR1 as ENHRY and CDR2 as SYGVKD. The CDR3, as DNA: TGTGCCACCGGGAGTGCGGACAGGGGCTCCTATGGCTACACCTTC. Protein product: CATGSADRGSYGYTF.

This clonotype was found a few times. It may be a read error: a sequence one base away is much more abundant. The chain employs TRBV29-1 and TRBJ2-5; D gene uncertain. The germline V gene has CDR1 SQVTM and CDR2 ANQGSEA. Trimming took 0 bases from V and 1 from J, leaving 12 bases between them. The CDR3 loop spans 15 amino acids. This CDR3 reads CSVEEGSGPQETQYF. As DNA, the CDR3 is TGCAGCGTTGAAGAGGGTAGTGGGCCCCAAGAGACCCAGTACTTC.

The chain recombines TRBV20-1 with TRBJ2-1; the D gene is possibly TRBD2 (5 bases). The closer fit of TRBJ2-7 to the DNA end suggests the J call may be wrong. CDR1 and CDR2 from the germline V gene are DFQATT and SNEGSKA (reference sequence). This CDR3 contains 17 residues. The CDR3 DNA is TGCAGTGCTAGAGATCGAAACGGGATCCGCTCCTACAATGAGCAGTACTTC. Translated, it gives CSARDRNGIRSYNEQYF.

This clonotype was seen many times. The chain recombines TRBV12-3 or TRBV12-4 with TRBJ2-1; no reliable D call. The V end lost 2 bases, the J end lost 7 bases, and 6 bases lay between the germline ends. CDR3 length equals 12 residues. The chain's CDR3 is CASSLQRNEQFF. CDR3 nucleotides: TGTGCCAGCAGTTTACAGAGGAATGAGCAGTTCTTC.

V gene TRBV13 combines with J gene TRBJ2-4; 12 bases line up with TRBD2. Germline V lookup: CDR1 PRHDT, CDR2 FYEKMQ (reference sequence). The CDR3 loop spans 18 amino acids. The V gene end was trimmed by 2 bases and the J gene end by 0 bases; junction bases not matched to a gene: 5. The CDR3 protein is CASSLPSGGGLAKNIQYF. The CDR3 nucleotides read TGTGCCAGCAGCTTACCTAGCGGGGGGGGCCTAGCCAAAAACATTCAGTACTTC.

This clonotype was seen a handful of times. The chain carries TRBV7-9 and TRBJ2-5, with D uncertain. V shed 9 bases and J shed 11 bases, with 13 bases lying between them. CDR3 size: 10 residues. Per the germline V gene, CDR1 is SEHNR and CDR2 is FQNEAQ (reference sequence). For the CDR3, the DNA is TGTGCCAGTGAGAGCAATGAGCAGTACTTC. Translation: CASESNEQYF.

The chain combines TRBV27 with TRBJ1-6, with D unresolved. Germline V gene data show CDR1 as MNHEY and CDR2 as SMNVEV (reference sequence). V lost 4 bases to trimming and J lost 8 bases, with 9 bases between them. This CDR3 is 13 amino acids long. CDR3 amino acids: CASSSGIHSPLHF. CDR3 DNA sequence: TGTGCCAGCAGTTCGGGGATACATTCACCCCTCCACTTT.

Remarks on this clonotype: A much larger clone lies a single base off, so this may be a read error. The V and J genes are TRBV7-2 and TRBJ2-1; 9 bases are a match to TRBD2. The CDR3 consists of 13 residues. Germline V gives CDR1 SGHTA, CDR2 FQGNSA. J was trimmed by 10 bases and V by 1 base; bases with no gene match: 2. CDR3 coding DNA: TGTGCCAGCAGCTTAGGGACTAGCGACGAGCAGTTCTTC. Protein: CASSLGTSDEQFF.

The V and J genes are TRBV4-1 and TRBJ1-5; D perhaps matches TRBD1 (6 bases). Trimming left V 2 bases short and J 3 bases short, with 11 bases between. Germline V CDR1 and CDR2: MGHRA, YSYEKL. CDR3 length: 15 amino acids. The CDR3 protein is CASSQPGESNQPQHF. Here the CDR3 DNA reads TGCGCCAGCAGCCAACCAGGGGAGTCCAATCAGCCCCAGCATTTT.

The chain is built from TRBV7-8 and TRBJ1-6, with TRBD1 as a possible D gene (6 bases). This CDR3 is 16 amino acids long. Germline V CDR1 and CDR2: SGHVS, FQNEAQ. V was clipped by 5 bases and J by 2 bases, with 13 bases between them. CDR3 bases: TGTGCCAGCAGCAAGACAGGACGGGCCTATAATTCACCCCTCCACTTT. This gives the protein CASSKTGRAYNSPLHF.